This TCR beta chain originates from a study of molecular identifiers for immune sequencing clone quantification. TCRdb re-called the PCR reads through MiXCR, storing one row per CDR3 protein. This sample has tens of thousands of distinct CDR3 sequences, with nearly 25% found just once. Germline-derived CDR1 and CDR2 are SGHTA and FQGNSA. The V end lost 1 base, the J end lost 1 base, and 16 bases lay between the germline ends. The CDR3 extends over 17 amino acids. Many counts were recorded for this clonotype. Sequenced: naive CD8+ T cells from blood, with Jurkat cell RNA spiked in. As for subset: FACS-sorted CD8+CD4-CCR7+CD45RA+ naive T cells. The sequence was obtained from a human donor in good health. Some libraries in this study had Jurkat cell RNA spiked in. The chain has TRBV7-2 and TRBJ2-5; D may correspond to TRBD1 or TRBD2 (5 bases each). CDR3 protein: CASSLGRSGQSQETQYF. In nucleotides, the CDR3 is TGTGCCAGCAGCTTAGGTCGAAGCGGACAATCCCAAGAGACCCAGTACTTC.